Described below is a single TCR beta chain sequence and its context. Its antigen remains unidentified. No much larger clone is present one base from it, and per-base qualities are unavailable. Measured from the cysteine to the phenylalanine, the CDR3 is 18 residues long. The retained sequence is limited to the CDR3, 54 bases, with the frame set at the first base. V lost 6 bases and J lost 2 bases, and the count of bases not matched to a germline gene is 10. High-throughput TCR beta sequencing profiled peripheral blood CD8+ and CD4+ T cells from healthy donors, Susac syndrome patients and multiple sclerosis patients. The multiple sclerosis controls were treatment-naive patients whose relapsing-remitting disease, either stable or active, fulfilled the revised McDonald criteria. Bulk CD8+ and CD4+ T cells were purified magnetically by negative isolation, whereas CD8+ TEMRA cells were enriched by FACS. Blood was collected in EDTA tubes and processed within 24 hours, with PBMCs isolated through density gradient centrifugation. PBMCs destined for TCR sequencing were cryopreserved in liquid nitrogen and later thawed in a 37 °C water bath. A purity of at least 90% was achieved for sorted or isolated CD4+, CD8+ and CD8+ TEMRA cells.

This record belongs to a study of CD8 T cells in Susac syndrome (dated by TCRdb to about 2019). As for the study more broadly: Whether CD8+ T cell activation and differentiation in Susac syndrome was antigen driven was tested using repertoire sequencing. CD8+ T cell repertoire clonality was compared between 12 healthy donors, approximately 14 Susac syndrome patients and approximately 16 multiple sclerosis patients. Broad study findings and their caveats: The TCR sequencing and HLA analysis was acknowledged to have included a relatively small number of individuals.

RNA was extracted using the RNeasy kit, and about 0.5 to 1 microgram was reverse transcribed with random hexamers. The immunoSEQ multiplex PCR assay, covering 54 Vbeta and 13 Jbeta segments, was used to amplify TCR beta CDR3 regions. PCR amplification bias was corrected by using a synthetic template baseline for primer optimization and computational correction. Under the source paper's analysis protocol: Reads were assigned to V, D and J genes according to IMGT and analyzed in immunoSEQ Analyzer, with only productive sequences retained. To calculate clonality, Shannon entropy was normalized by log2 of the number of productive unique sequences and then subtracted from one. Public and private clones were assessed among the 100 most prevalent clones of each patient and control. Clones were defined as Susac-specific when absent from the healthy and MS cohorts, from approximately 970 published viral clones and from other ImmuneACCESS disease sequences. TCRdb trimmed public reads at Q25 via fastp, called clones via MiXCR and kept in-frame beta chains. Each CDR3 protein gets just one entry, which takes the most common genes and DNA from the rows behind it. TCRdb, not the authors, supplied the V and J calls. For this sample the table gives about 440,000 distinct CDR3 sequences, of which around 85% were detected only once. The top ten clones comprise 0.09% to 0.15% of the sample.

The rearranged segments are TRBV12-3 or TRBV12-4 and TRBJ2-5; 15 junctional bases match TRBD2. The sequenced material came from CD8+ T cells from PBMCs. The clonotype comes from a human donor with multiple sclerosis. The DNA sequence is given as TGTGCCAGCAGCCGAGGACTAGCGGGAGGGCCGGAGCAAGAGACCCAGTACTTC. This codes for CASSRGLAGGPEQETQYF.